This paragraph reports one TCR beta chain. This record belongs to a study of shared clonotypes between healthy human individuals. Profiling relied on immunoSEQ multiplex PCR, and the TCRdb table lists in-frame clones only, not all of them. The sample lists roughly 1,500,000 clones; 95% to 99% were seen once. The ends were cut back, 3 bases at V and 3 bases at J, with 11 bases in the middle. Germline values: CDR1 SGHTA, CDR2 FQGNSA. The CDR3 is 14 residues long. The TCR comes from a man aged 25-45 years in good health. The chain joins TRBV7-2 to TRBJ1-1, with D perhaps TRBD1 (5 bases). What was sequenced was naive CD4+ T cells sorted from blood. Subset of the sample: CD45RA+ positively selected. CDR3: CASSFYGGDTEAFF. The CDR3 DNA reads as TGTGCCAGCAGCTTTTACGGGGGAGACACTGAAGCTTTCTTT.